This TCR beta chain derives from a study of blood T cell repertoires in COVID-19. Background on the study: COVID-19 samples, acute and convalescent, were from the United States, Italy and Spain. T cells, B-cell-depleted T cells, or PBMCs provided the cDNA or gDNA that served as material.

The protocol was immunoSEQ multiplex PCR, while the TCRdb copy is restricted to in-frame clones and leaves out a portion. This table has about 250,000 clones, about 80% appearing once. Enrolled during active infection, Seattle patients were then followed longitudinally. J gave up 8 bases and V 5 bases, and 8 bases lay outside the gene matches. In germline, CDR1 is MDHEN, CDR2 SYDVKM. The CDR3 is 15 residues long. The chain uses TRBV28 and TRBJ2-1; 11 bases map to TRBD2. Sequencing used peripheral blood. The sequence came from a person between 70 and 80 years old with COVID-19, enrolled during active disease. In DNA form, the CDR3 reads TGTGCCAGCAGTCCTTTAGCGGGGGGGCGGGATGAGCAGTTCTTC. It yields the protein CASSPLAGGRDEQFF.